This entry describes one T cell receptor beta chain. The CDR3 sequence is 15 residues long. Germline V gene lookup returns CDR1 LGHNA and CDR2 YNFKEQ. V was pared by 0 bases and J by 4 bases, with 9 bases between. These data belong to a study of CD8 T cells in ankylosing spondylitis. MiXCR, run by TCRdb on the 5' RACE reads, gives a single entry per CDR3 protein. This table holds fewer than 400,000 distinct CDR3 sequences, 14% to 15% found once. Sequenced input: blood, either unsorted or a sorted T cell fraction (not recorded which). The chain combines TRBV4-2 with TRBJ2-2; D is uncertain. The receptor's source is a male donor with ankylosing spondylitis or in good health (not recorded which). CDR3 bases: TGTGCCAGCAGCCAAGAGGCTACCCCCACCGGGGAGCTGTTTTTT. Encoded protein: CASSQEATPTGELFF.